The entry below gives a single TCR beta chain sequence along with its context. This entry is derived from a study of shared clonotypes between healthy human individuals. CD45RO negativity and positive selection for CCR7 defined naive CD8 cells, a population that excluded terminally differentiated effector memory CD45RA+ cells. Each subset's genomic DNA was split evenly across several immunoSEQ plates. The protocol was immunoSEQ multiplex PCR, while the TCRdb copy is restricted to in-frame clones and leaves out a portion. There are a few million clones in the sample; 90% to 95% occur only once, and around 1.7% lies in the top ten. With V trimmed by 0 bases and J by 7 bases, 3 bases remained unmatched. This CDR3 region has 13 residues. The germline CDR1 and CDR2 sequences are SGDLS and YYNGEE.

The TCR was taken from a man aged 18-30 years in good health. Some clones in this sample may be carry-over from other donors' samples. The source material was naive CD8+ T cells from PBMCs. The rearrangement uses TRBV9 and TRBJ1-1; 7 bases agree with TRBD1. CDR3 residues: CASSVEGADEAFF. The CDR3 region has the DNA TGTGCCAGCAGCGTAGAGGGGGCCGATGAAGCTTTCTTT.